This TCR beta chain emerged from a study of spatial heterogeneity in lung cancer. Background on the study: There were roughly 78 donors, all of them untreated patients with early-stage non-small cell lung cancer. Any follow-up PBMC samples that were available went on to be sequenced, and the median time to follow-up was roughly two years after resection. Compared with alpha-chain sequences, beta-chain sequences were consistently detected in greater numbers.

TCR cDNA molecules were tagged individually, and each one carried a unique molecular identifier. MiXCR was run by TCRdb on the 5' RACE reads, yielding one entry per CDR3 protein. Among about 52,000 distinct CDR3 sequences listed, around 7.7% were seen once. Described time point: blood at routine non-recurrence follow-up after resection. From tumor, nontumor lung or frozen PBMC, whole RNA was taken unsorted for sequencing. Many counts were recorded for this clonotype. The CDR3 extends over 14 amino acids. The V end was cut by 5 bases, the J end by 4 bases, with 12 bases between. Germline V gene data show CDR1 as MDHEN and CDR2 as SYDVKM.

The genes are TRBV28 and TRBJ2-1; D might be TRBD2 (6 bases). The specimen comprised PBMCs, sampled at follow-up. This receptor was obtained from a female donor with early-stage non-small cell lung cancer. CDR3 sequence (DNA): TGTGCCAGCAGTCCCGCCGGGGGTTACAATGAGCAGTTCTTC. The encoded protein is CASSPAGGYNEQFF. Full variable domain (remainder filled in from reference TRBV28 and TRBJ2-1): DVKVTQSSRYLVKRTGEKVFLECVQDMDHENMFWYRQDPGLGLRLIYFSYDVKMKEKGDIPEGYSVSREKKERFSLILESASTNQTSMYLCASSPAGGYNEQFFGPGTRLTVL.